This T cell receptor (beta chain) was identified in a study of CXCR3-negative and CXCR3-positive naive CD8 T cells. General study points: CXCR3-expressing naive cells carried TRB CDR3s more hydrophobic than those of CXCR3-negative naive cells.

It was by 5' RACE with UMI labels that the TRB cDNA libraries were prepared. TCRdb processed the 5' RACE reads again and assigns one entry to each CDR3 protein, with no DNA. The specimen's table records about 53,000 distinct CDR3 sequences. The CDR3 extends over 12 amino acids. CDR1 is LGHNA, CDR2 YNFKEQ, per germline. About this clonotype: The antigen remains unidentified.

Material: naive CXCR3+ CD8+ T cells from blood. Documented subset: CD45RO-CCR7+CD27+CD95- naive CD8+ T cells expressing CXCR3 (TNR3+). The chain has TRBV4-2 and TRBJ1-1. The sequence was collected from a human donor in good health. Some clones in this sample may be carry-over from other donors' samples. The CDR3 spells CASSAQRDQAFF.